This TCR beta chain emerged from a study of blood T cell repertoires in COVID-19 (dated by TCRdb to between 2020 and 2021). Background for the entire study: Collaborator samples came from the United States, Italy and Spain and covered acute and convalescent phases of COVID-19. Samples came from the ongoing ImmuneRACE study (first 160 participants) plus 1,254 subjects from 6 global collaborators. HLA class I and class II types, where available, came from metadata supplied by the sample provider rather than from assay-based typing. Nearly every sample came with metadata listing a de-identified subject ID, COVID-19 status, age in years and sex. The prospective study material was composed of cDNA or gDNA derived from T cells, B-cell-depleted T cells, or PBMCs. A freely available public database, intended as a resource for researchers studying the immune response to SARS-CoV-2, is where the repertoires were released. The dataset comprised deeply sampled blood TCRbeta repertoires from subjects exposed to, actively infected with, or recovered from COVID-19.

Overall study outcomes, separate from this receptor: The amount of clinical and demographic metadata varied by source and participant and was provided uncurated.

Trimming removed 3 bases from V and 8 bases from J, leaving 19 bases between the germline ends. CDR1 and CDR2, per the germline V gene (reference sequence), are DFQATT and SNEGSKA. Measured from the cysteine to the phenylalanine, the CDR3 is 14 residues long. The only DNA kept is the CDR3, 42 bases in frame from the first base. Turning to this clone: Its specific antigen is unknown. Per-base qualities were not stored, and no clone one base away is much larger.

At one collaborating source in Seattle, patients were enrolled during active infection and were followed longitudinally through the course of disease. Each collaborating institution followed its own protocols to collect whole blood in K2EDTA tubes. Collaborator samples were shipped for TCRbeta analysis as frozen whole blood, isolated PBMCs, or DNA extracted from either sample type. The immunoSEQ Assay, a bias-controlled multiplex PCR, was used to amplify TCRbeta CDR3 regions from genomic DNA. The study's processing was this. The number of nucleated cells in each sample was estimated by amplification of reference gene primers within the assay. To quantify the absolute abundance of each unique TCRbeta CDR3 rearrangement, sequence reads were collapsed and filtered. For each sample, productive Simpson clonality was calculated by taking the square root of Simpson's diversity index across productive rearrangements. TCRdb took over this immuneACCESS table, retaining in-frame rearrangements with V and J assigned. Such tables are incomplete; in checked studies, under half of the missing clones stem from an unresolved V gene, and the remainder is unexplained. Clone size and V and J calls were adopted from that table, with D and trimming inferred from the DNA. In all, the sample holds around 100,000 clones, and more than 80% of those were seen once. The ten largest clones take up just over 5.5% of the sample.

The source is a woman aged 60 to 75 with COVID-19, enrolled during active disease. The sequenced sample consisted of peripheral blood. Recombination linked TRBV20-1 to TRBJ1-1, with the D gene call left open. The CDR3 here reads CSASFRSGEEEAFF. The DNA sequence follows: TGCAGTGCTAGTTTCCGGTCCGGGGAGGAAGAAGCTTTCTTT.